These 21 T cell receptor beta chains came from one sample sequenced in a study of blood T cell repertoires in COVID-19. Assay: immunoSEQ multiplex PCR; the TCRdb copy retains only in-frame clones and omits some. The profile covers 150,000 to 200,000 clones, with 87% appearing a single time and 20% to 25% taken by the ten largest. Sequenced input: peripheral blood. The source of these receptors is a man in his 60s with active or convalescent COVID-19.

V gene TRBV7-2 combines with J gene TRBJ2-5; perhaps TRBD2 as D (6 bases). The CDR3 covers 14 residues. Germline CDR1 reads SGHTA; CDR2 reads FQGNSA. V lost 3 bases and J lost 4, with 12 bases in between. CDR3 sequence: CASSLMPGAETQYF. In DNA form, the CDR3 reads TGTGCCAGCAGCTTGATGCCGGGAGCAGAGACCCAGTACTTC.

A remark on this clone: The same CDR3 arises from other DNA sequences in this sample as well. The chain couples TRBV5-1 to TRBJ1-4; D possibly corresponds to TRBD1 (6 bases). Per germline, CDR1 SGHRS and CDR2 YFSETQ. V was shortened by 0 bases and J by 5 bases, with 8 bases between the two germline ends. This CDR3 spans 14 amino acids. The CDR3 DNA sequence: TGCGCCAGCAGCTTGGGAGGGGGAAATGAAAAACTGTTTTTT. Its protein is CASSLGGGNEKLFF.

This clone was observed a handful of times. The sample has other DNA sequences that encode this CDR3 too. J is TRBJ1-5 and V is TRBV5-1; the D gene is possibly TRBD1 (5 bases). V gave up 2 bases and J gave up 2 bases, with 8 bases separating them. Germline CDR1 SGHRS, CDR2 YFSETQ. The CDR3 sequence is 14 residues long. In DNA form, the CDR3 reads TGCGCCAGCAGCTTAGGGGAGGGCAATCAGCCCCAGCATTTT. Protein sequence: CASSLGEGNQPQHF.

The chain links TRBV30 to TRBJ1-2; 7 bases line up with TRBD1. The germline V gene has CDR1 GTSNPN and CDR2 SVGIG (reference sequence). The length of the CDR3 is 15 residues. V was clipped by 2 bases and J by 4 bases; unmatched bases: 10. CDR3 residues: CAWSLKQGFGYGYTF. The CDR3 nucleotides read TGTGCCTGGAGTCTCAAACAGGGGTTCGGCTATGGCTACACCTTC.

The chain recombines TRBV6-5 with TRBJ2-1; 12 bases align to TRBD1. Unmatched junction bases numbered 5, after V lost 8 bases and J lost 9 bases. Germline V CDR1 and CDR2: MNHEY, SVGAGI. This CDR3 has 13 residues. In DNA, the CDR3 is TGTGCCAGCGATAGGGACAGGGGGCCTGAGCAGTTCTTC. This encodes CASDRDRGPEQFF.

The chain is built from TRBV6-1 and TRBJ1-2; no reliable D call. CDR1 is MNHNS, CDR2 SASEGT, per germline. Deletions cut 3 bases from V and 1 base from J, with 6 bases between. The CDR3 spans 13 residues. The CDR3 loop is CASSDQNNYGYTF. The DNA for the CDR3 is TGTGCCAGCAGTGACCAGAATAACTATGGCTACACCTTC.

The chain is built from TRBV25-1 and TRBJ1-5; D ambiguous. The CDR3 length is 15 residues. In germline, CDR1 is MGHDK, CDR2 SYGVNS. The germline V and J ends were trimmed by 3 bases and 7 bases, with 16 bases remaining between them. CDR3 nucleotide sequence: TGTGCCAGCAGTGACGGCCAGGCCCTTTTCCAGCCCCAGCATTTT. Translating it yields CASSDGQALFQPQHF.

The CDR3, as DNA: TGTGCCAGCAGCTATTCCGACAGGGAGCAGTTCTTC. Its translation: CASSYSDREQFF. The J gene is TRBJ2-1, the V gene TRBV11-3; tentatively, D is TRBD1 (6 bases). The CDR3 contains 12 residues. The ends were cut back, 4 bases at V and 10 bases at J, with 11 bases in the middle. CDR1 and CDR2 from the germline V gene are SGHNT and YENEEA.

This clone was observed once. This chain uses TRBV5-5 with TRBJ2-1; the match to TRBD1 covers 8 bases. CDR1 is SGHKS and CDR2 is YYEKEE in the germline V gene (reference sequence). The V segment lost 4 bases and the J segment 8 bases; nucleotides outside the gene matches: 8. CDR3 length: 14 residues. CDR3 nucleotide sequence: TGTGCCAGCAGCCCCCGGACAGGGCGCGATGAGCAGTTCTTC. It translates to CASSPRTGRDEQFF.

The rearrangement uses TRBV11-2 and TRBJ2-7; 9 positions match TRBD2. The V gene's germline CDR1 is SGHAT and CDR2 FQNNGV. The trim removed 1 base at V and 3 bases at J, leaving 1 base unmatched. CDR3 length: 14 amino acids. CDR3 sequence (DNA): TGTGCCAGCAGCTTAGGACTAGCGGACTACGAGCAGTACTTC. Its protein is CASSLGLADYEQYF.

This clone was observed a handful of times. The rearrangement links TRBV6-6 to TRBJ1-1, with D hard to call. Germline CDR1 and CDR2: MNHNY and SVGAGI (reference sequence). The ends were cut back, 5 bases at V and 0 bases at J, with 4 bases in the middle. The CDR3 is made up of 12 amino acids. DNA of the CDR3: TGTGCCAGCAGTATCATGAACACTGAAGCTTTCTTT. Translation: CASSIMNTEAFF.

V gene TRBV9 combines with J gene TRBJ1-1; D might be TRBD1 (5 bases). CDR1 and CDR2 (germline): SGDLS, YYNGEE. CDR3 length equals 17 residues. The V end was cut by 0 bases, the J end by 3 bases, with 18 bases between. CDR3 bases: TGTGCCAGCAGCGTAGGAGGAGGGGCCACGCGGGACACTGAAGCTTTCTTT. As protein: CASSVGGGATRDTEAFF.

The genes are TRBV7-8 and TRBJ2-2, with TRBD2 identical over 12 bases. V lost 3 bases, J lost 5 bases, and 7 bases stayed unmatched. The CDR3 spans 17 residues. Germline loops: CDR1 SGHVS, CDR2 FQNEAQ. CDR3 loop: CASSFLAGGPRTGELFF. The CDR3 DNA is TGTGCCAGCAGCTTCCTAGCGGGGGGGCCGAGGACCGGGGAGCTGTTTTTT. The variable domain in full, with the rest retrieved from reference TRBV7-8 and TRBJ2-2, is GAGVSQSPRYKVAKRGQDVALRCDPISGHVSLFWYQQALGQGPEFLTYFQNEAQLDKSGLPSDRFFAERPEGSVSTLKIQRTQQEDSAVYLCASSFLAGGPRTGELFFGEGSRLTVL.

This clone was counted a single time. The J gene is TRBJ1-3, the V gene TRBV7-2, with no clear D. V lost 1 base and J lost 4, with 8 bases in between. The CDR3 totals 14 residues. The germline gives CDR1 SGHTA, CDR2 FQGNSA. CDR3 sequence reads: CASSLGARGNTIYF. The CDR3 DNA follows: TGTGCCAGCAGCTTAGGGGCCAGGGGAAACACCATATATTTT.

The chain couples TRBV9 to TRBJ2-5; D is possibly TRBD2 (5 bases). The CDR3 contains 14 residues. V gave up 2 bases and J gave up 1 base, with 9 bases separating them. The germline gives CDR1 SGDLS, CDR2 YYNGEE. For the CDR3, the DNA is TGTGCCAGCAGCGTCGCGGGTGGCCAAGAGACCCAGTACTTC. Amino acid sequence: CASSVAGGQETQYF.

The chain links TRBV30 to TRBJ1-6; D is undetermined. CDR3 size: 15 residues. The ends were cut back, 3 bases at V and 4 bases at J, with 13 bases in the middle. Germline V gene sequence: CDR1 GTSNPN, CDR2 SVGIG (reference sequence). The CDR3 is CAWRLPGRYNSPLHF. The CDR3 DNA is TGTGCCTGGAGATTGCCGGGAAGGTATAATTCACCCCTCCACTTT. The full variable domain, with the rest looked up from reference TRBV30 and TRBJ1-6, is SQTIHQWPATLVQPVGSPLSLECTVEGTSNPNLYWYRQAAGRGLQLLFYSVGIGQISSEVPQNLSASRPQDRQFILSSKKLLLSDSGFYLCAWRLPGRYNSPLHFGNGTRLTVT.

The chain carries TRBV12-3 or TRBV12-4 and TRBJ1-2; D remains ambiguous. With 5 bases removed from V and 3 bases from J, the gap between germline ends came to 7 bases. The CDR3 has 12 amino acids. The CDR3 nucleotides read TGTGCCAGCAGTCCCTTCCACTATGGCTACACCTTC. It is translated as CASSPFHYGYTF.

The V and J genes are TRBV21-1 and TRBJ2-5; the tabulated D call, TRBD1, remains unverified against the DNA. TRBV21-1 is listed as a pseudogene. CDR3 length: 14 residues. The DNA for the CDR3 is TGTGCCAGCAGCACCCCGCGAAGGGGGGAGACCCAGTACTTC. Translated: CASSTPRRGETQYF.

A single count supports this clone. The chain combines TRBV4-1 with TRBJ2-1; unclear D gene. The CDR3 totals 12 residues. Trimming shortened V by 6 bases and J by 3 bases, and 6 bases separated the two germline ends. Germline V gene sequence: CDR1 MGHRA, CDR2 YSYEKL. CDR3 sequence reads: CASRRDYNEQFF. The CDR3 DNA reads TGCGCCAGCAGGCGAGACTACAATGAGCAGTTCTTC.

The rearrangement links TRBV19 to TRBJ1-4; D uncertain. V lost 5 bases and J lost 0, with 10 bases in between. The CDR3 is 15 residues long. Germline lookup yields CDR1 LNHDA and CDR2 SQIVND (reference sequence). For the CDR3, the DNA is TGTGCCAGTAGTTTATGGGCAGCAACTAATGAAAAACTGTTTTTT. The encoded protein is CASSLWAATNEKLFF.

This sequence joins TRBV6-5 and TRBJ1-1; no clear D. Germline V CDR1 and CDR2: MNHEY, SVGAGI. V dropped 7 bases and J dropped 1 base, with 13 bases sitting between them. The length of the CDR3 is 14 residues. The CDR3 nucleotides read TGTGCCAGCACGGAGCGGTTCCCGAACACTGAAGCTTTCTTT. It is translated as CASTERFPNTEAFF.